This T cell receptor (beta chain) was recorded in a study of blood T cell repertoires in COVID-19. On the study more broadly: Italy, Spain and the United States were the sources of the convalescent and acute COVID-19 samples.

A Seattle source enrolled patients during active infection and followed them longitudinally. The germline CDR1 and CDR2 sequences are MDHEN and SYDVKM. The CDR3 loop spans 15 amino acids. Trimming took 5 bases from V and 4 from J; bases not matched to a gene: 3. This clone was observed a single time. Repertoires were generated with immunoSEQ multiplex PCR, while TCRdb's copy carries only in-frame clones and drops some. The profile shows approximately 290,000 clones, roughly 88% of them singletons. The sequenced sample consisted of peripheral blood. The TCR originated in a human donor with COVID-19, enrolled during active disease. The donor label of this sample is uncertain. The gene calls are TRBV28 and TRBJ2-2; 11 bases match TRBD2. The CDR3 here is CASSPGLAATGELFF. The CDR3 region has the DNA TGTGCCAGCAGTCCGGGACTAGCGGCCACCGGGGAGCTGTTTTTT.